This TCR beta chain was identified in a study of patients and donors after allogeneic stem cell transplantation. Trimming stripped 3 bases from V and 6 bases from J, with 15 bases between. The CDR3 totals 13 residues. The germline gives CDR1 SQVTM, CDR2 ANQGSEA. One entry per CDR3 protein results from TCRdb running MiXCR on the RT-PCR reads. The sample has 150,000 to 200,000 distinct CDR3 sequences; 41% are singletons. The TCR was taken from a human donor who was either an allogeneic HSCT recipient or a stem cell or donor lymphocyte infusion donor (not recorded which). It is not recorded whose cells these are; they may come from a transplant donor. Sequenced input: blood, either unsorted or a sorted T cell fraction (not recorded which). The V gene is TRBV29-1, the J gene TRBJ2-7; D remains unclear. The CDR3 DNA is TGCAGCGTTGATAAGGGATCCCCGGGCGAGCAGTACTTC. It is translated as CSVDKGSPGEQYF.